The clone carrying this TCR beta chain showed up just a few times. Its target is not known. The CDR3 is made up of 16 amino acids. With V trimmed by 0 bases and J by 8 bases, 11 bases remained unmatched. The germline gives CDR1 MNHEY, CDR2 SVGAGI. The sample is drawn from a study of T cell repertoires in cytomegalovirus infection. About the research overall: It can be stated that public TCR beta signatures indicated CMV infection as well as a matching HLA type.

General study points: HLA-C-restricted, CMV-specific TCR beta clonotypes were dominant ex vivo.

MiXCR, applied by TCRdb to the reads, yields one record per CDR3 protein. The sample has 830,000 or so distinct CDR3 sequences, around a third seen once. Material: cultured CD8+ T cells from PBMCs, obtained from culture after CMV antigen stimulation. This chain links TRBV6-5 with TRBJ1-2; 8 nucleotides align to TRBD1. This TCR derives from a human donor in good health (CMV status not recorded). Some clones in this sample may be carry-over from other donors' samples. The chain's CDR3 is CASSYSRDRPLRGYTF. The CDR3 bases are TGTGCCAGCAGTTACTCTAGGGACAGGCCATTGAGAGGCTACACCTTC.